The T cell receptor beta chain described here comes from a study of blood T cell repertoires in COVID-19. The wider study: T cells, B-cell-depleted T cells, or PBMCs supplied cDNA or gDNA.

The length of the CDR3 is 18 residues. Between the trimmed V and J ends, which lost 0 bases and 0 bases, there was a span of 14 bases. Germline CDR1 and CDR2: LGHNA and YSLEER. Produced via immunoSEQ multiplex PCR; TCRdb's table is partial and in-frame only. The sample shows about 240,000 clones, less than 90% of them seen only once. The sequence was obtained from a man aged 60 to 75 with acute or convalescent COVID-19. The chain links TRBV4-3 to TRBJ2-2; perhaps TRBD1 as D (8 bases). The source material was peripheral blood. CDR3 sequence reads: CASSQEQGAGANTGELFF. The CDR3, as DNA: TGCGCCAGCAGCCAAGAGCAGGGGGCGGGAGCGAACACCGGGGAGCTGTTTTTT.